This T cell receptor beta chain was identified during a study of brain T cells in children with intractable seizures (TCRdb year 2021). Context from the whole study: As a first screen for immune gene transcripts, resected brain tissue from approximately 54 pediatric epilepsy surgery cases was run on a NanoString immunology panel. About 70% of the 12 selected surgery cases also had pre-surgery blood sequenced, which left four cases with brain tissue only. The paper's findings and limits, for the study overall: Viral specificity was inferred only from CDR3 sequence similarity, and patients' HCMV serostatus was unknown. Sequencing depth differed between pre- and post-surgery blood, so clones missing from the pre-surgery sample may reflect undersampling.

The CDR3 goes from the cysteine to the phenylalanine over 13 residues. Just CDR3 DNA is preserved here, 39 bases in frame from base 1. The germline V gene sets CDR1 to SNHLY and CDR2 to FYNNEI. V loses 3 bases, J loses 1 base, and the germline ends lie 6 bases apart. A word on this clone: There is no known antigen for this receptor. Base qualities were left out, and no much larger clone turns up one base away. The identical CDR3 is also encoded by other nucleotide sequences in the sample.

The immunoSEQ assay was applied to genomic DNA to generate the TCR beta chain sequences. Regarding the original processing steps: Any CDR3 sequence that did not begin with the conserved framework cysteine at position 104 was removed by hand. To get clonality, the normalized Shannon's Diversity Index was subtracted from one, giving values from 0 (maximal diversity) to 1 (oligoclonal). Chi-squared comparison-of-proportions tests were used to check whether the frequency of the same CDR3 differed between samples, for example brain versus blood. Public clonotypes were found through immuneACCESS searches, while the VDJdb browser was used to judge similarity to known antiviral clonotypes. The table was pulled from immuneACCESS by TCRdb, which kept in-frame rearrangements only. Such tables lose some clones; where checked, under half of the loss comes from unresolved V genes, and the rest has no known cause. The DNA was the basis for D and trimming; V, J and clone size are from that table. The sample records around 340,000 clones, 93% of which are singletons. The top ten clones comprise around 5% of the sample.

The label giving this sample's time point can be read as: blood from clinic visit 5 months post-surgery; TSC patient then seizure free. The surgery cases showing the highest brain T cell transcript signatures were chosen for TCR beta chain sequencing of brain tissue and, when available, of blood. Patients had been treated with at least one anti-epileptic drug before surgery. The TCR-sequenced patients were children whose drug-resistant epilepsy was caused by tuberous sclerosis complex, focal cortical dysplasia, Rasmussen encephalitis or hemimegalencephaly. Bulk genomic DNA was isolated from unsorted brain tissue and whole blood using the Monarch genomic DNA purification kit.

This clonotype was obtained from a boy under two years old with tuberous sclerosis and intractable seizures. The sequencing here drew on peripheral blood, taken less than 6 months after surgery. The chain joins TRBV2 to TRBJ1-2; perhaps TRBD1 is the D gene, with 5 bases matching. The DNA sequence is as follows: TGTGCCAGCAGTGAGAGGGGTAACTATGGCTACACCTTC. This is translated as CASSERGNYGYTF. With all but the CDR3 taken from the reference TRBV2 and TRBJ1-2 genes, the full variable domain is: EPEVTQTPSHQVTQMGQEVILRCVPISNHLYFYWYRQILGQKVEFLVSFYNNEISEKSEIFDDQFSVERPDGSNFTLKIRSTKLEDSAMYFCASSERGNYGYTFGSGTRLTVV.